The 18 T cell receptor beta chains reported below all come from one sample, sequenced in a study of blood T cell repertoires in COVID-19. TCRdb's table, derived via immunoSEQ multiplex PCR, lists solely in-frame clones and lacks some. The profile covers about 220,000 clones, with roughly 87% appearing a single time and 2.5% to 3% taken by the ten largest. What was sequenced was PBMCs or T cells enriched from blood (not recorded which). The source is a woman in her twenties or thirties with acute COVID-19.

The chain has TRBV4-3 and TRBJ2-5, with a weak D call TRBD2 (6 bases). This CDR3 is 17 amino acids long. Per germline, CDR1 LGHNA and CDR2 YSLEER. The V gene lost 3 bases and the J gene lost 1 base, with 18 bases spanning the gap. The CDR3 coding sequence is TGCGCCAGCAGCCACCTCTTTCGGGGGAGAACCCAAGAGACCCAGTACTTC. Translating it yields CASSHLFRGRTQETQYF.

This chain connects TRBV5-1 to TRBJ2-7; tentative D call: TRBD1 (6 bases). CDR3 size: 14 residues. Germline-derived CDR1 and CDR2 are SGHRS and YFSETQ. The germline V and J ends were trimmed by 0 bases and 2 bases, with 9 bases remaining between them. Here the CDR3 reads CASSLAQGPYEQYF. The CDR3 DNA reads TGCGCCAGCAGCTTGGCACAGGGTCCCTACGAGCAGTACTTC.

The CDR3 region is CASRHTGEELFF. DNA of the CDR3: TGTGCCAGCAGGCATACAGGGGAGGAGCTGTTTTTT. The chain employs TRBV6-5 and TRBJ2-2, with TRBD1 matching over 7 bases. There are 12 residues in the CDR3. CDR1 and CDR2 from the germline V gene are MNHEY and SVGAGI. Trimming cost V 6 bases and J 10 bases; bases outside gene matches: 5.

The CDR3 DNA reads TGTGCCAGCAGCTTAGGACCCGGGTATGGCTACACCTTC. Protein sequence: CASSLGPGYGYTF. This chain links TRBV7-2 with TRBJ1-2; D is uncertain. Per the germline V gene, CDR1 is SGHTA and CDR2 is FQGNSA. The CDR3 spans 13 residues. Between the trimmed V and J ends, which lost 1 base and 5 bases, there was a span of 8 bases.

V gene TRBV12-3 or TRBV12-4 combines with J gene TRBJ2-4; 7 bases are shared with TRBD1. This CDR3 is built from 11 residues. V lost 8 bases and J lost 9; bases outside the gene matches: 4. In DNA, the CDR3 is TGTGCCAGCGGACAGGTCGGCATTCAGTACTTC. Its translation: CASGQVGIQYF.

The chain employs TRBV7-9 and TRBJ2-7, with TRBD1 matching 10 bases. Trimming at V came to 3 bases and at J to 0 bases, leaving 5 bases not matched to a gene. Germline CDR1 SEHNR, CDR2 FQNEAQ (reference sequence). The CDR3 runs 16 residues. In nucleotides, the CDR3 is TGTGCCAGCAGCTTGCGTGACAGGGGGCTCTCCTACGAGCAGTACTTC. Encoded protein: CASSLRDRGLSYEQYF.

V is TRBV6-2 or TRBV6-3 and J is TRBJ1-2; 8 nucleotides agree with TRBD1. V shed 5 bases and J 0 bases; nucleotides not matched to a gene: 2. Looked up from germline, CDR1 is MNHEY and CDR2 is SVGEGT. This CDR3 has 14 amino acids. The CDR3 region has the DNA TGTGCCAGCAGTCTGGACAGGGCTAACTATGGCTACACCTTC. This encodes CASSLDRANYGYTF.

This clone was seen a few times. This chain uses TRBV6-4 with TRBJ1-1; 8 bases are a match to TRBD1. The J segment lost 4 bases and the V segment lost 9 bases, leaving 13 bases of the junction unmatched. CDR3 length: 15 amino acids. From germline, CDR1 is MRHNA and CDR2 SNTAGT. CDR3 amino acids: CASTADRGRGTEAFF. The CDR3 DNA follows: TGTGCCAGTACGGCAGACAGGGGCCGGGGCACTGAAGCTTTCTTT.

The chain links TRBV19 to TRBJ1-1; D uncertain. This CDR3 region has 15 residues. V lost 1 base, J lost 0 bases, and 9 bases lay in between. Germline V CDR1 and CDR2: LNHDA, SQIVND (reference sequence). CDR3 in amino acids: CASSIGPGLNTEAFF. CDR3 bases: TGTGCCAGTAGTATAGGACCGGGATTGAACACTGAAGCTTTCTTT.

The V and J genes are TRBV4-2 and TRBJ2-1, with 7 bases aligning to TRBD1. V shed 3 bases and J 5 bases; nucleotides not matched to a gene: 7. Germline V CDR1 and CDR2: LGHNA, YNFKEQ. The CDR3 length is 15 residues. This CDR3 reads CASSHNRGSHNEQFF. CDR3 nucleotide sequence: TGTGCCAGCAGCCACAACAGGGGTTCCCACAATGAGCAGTTCTTC.

The chain is built from TRBV6-5 and TRBJ1-1; D is perhaps TRBD1 (5 bases). V lost 6 bases and J 1 base, leaving 15 bases between the germline ends. This CDR3 comprises 15 residues. Per the germline V gene, CDR1 is MNHEY and CDR2 is SVGAGI. CDR3 DNA sequence: TGTGCCAGCAGCGGCCGGGGGGGTTGGAACACTGAAGCTTTCTTT. The encoded protein is CASSGRGGWNTEAFF.

V usage is TRBV12-5 and J usage is TRBJ1-2; D is perhaps TRBD1 (5 bases). This CDR3 contains 15 residues. Germline V gene sequence: CDR1 LGHNT, CDR2 FRNRAP. V was pared by 0 bases and J by 4 bases, with 12 bases between. The CDR3 region is CASGLVRVQGYGYTF. As DNA, the CDR3 is TGTGCTAGTGGTTTGGTACGTGTCCAGGGCTATGGCTACACCTTC.

This chain uses TRBV5-4 with TRBJ1-2; tentatively, D is TRBD1 (6 bases). The germline V gene has CDR1 SGHNT and CDR2 YYREEE (reference sequence). This CDR3 is built from 13 residues. Trimming took 0 bases from V and 5 from J, leaving 8 bases between them. The CDR3 DNA follows: TGTGCCAGCAGCTTGGACAGGGAGTATGGCTACACCTTC. This translates into CASSLDREYGYTF.

The chain carries TRBV16 and TRBJ1-1, with 7 bases identical to TRBD1. V trimming: 10 bases; J trimming: 5 bases; junction bases outside the gene matches: 10. Germline CDR1 is KGHSY and CDR2 is FQNENV. The CDR3 totals 13 residues. The CDR3 is CATRRQGGTEAFF. The CDR3 DNA sequence: TGTGCCACCAGAAGACAGGGTGGTACTGAAGCTTTCTTT.

V usage is TRBV5-1 and J usage is TRBJ2-1, with 8 bases aligning to TRBD2. Germline V CDR1 and CDR2: SGHRS, YFSETQ. The CDR3 is 14 residues long. V lost 5 bases, J lost 6 bases, and 7 bases stayed unmatched. The CDR3 loop reads CASSTGGPGNEQFF. In DNA, the CDR3 is TGCGCCAGCAGTACGGGGGGGCCGGGCAATGAGCAGTTCTTC.

The chain carries TRBV19 and TRBJ1-1; no clear D gene. V was trimmed by 4 bases and J by 0 bases, leaving 15 bases between them. CDR1 is LNHDA, CDR2 SQIVND, per germline (reference sequence). This CDR3 is built from 16 residues. Here the CDR3 reads CASSTSGIHMNTEAFF. CDR3 nucleotides: TGTGCCAGTAGTACTTCGGGAATCCACATGAACACTGAAGCTTTCTTT.

V is TRBV7-2 and J is TRBJ1-2, with 11 bases fitting TRBD1. Germline assignment: CDR1 SGHTA and CDR2 FQGNSA. The length of the CDR3 is 17 residues. J was trimmed by 6 bases and V by 4 bases; bases with no gene match: 13. CDR3 coding DNA: TGTGCCAGCAGCTCTTATCAACCGGGACAGGGGGTCGATGGCTACACCTTC. As protein: CASSSYQPGQGVDGYTF.

The CDR3 DNA is TGTGCCAGCAGTTTATCGATCCAGGTATTGGAGACCCAGTACTTC. This codes for CASSLSIQVLETQYF. The chain is built from TRBV27 and TRBJ2-5, with D hard to call. Germline assignment: CDR1 MNHEY and CDR2 SMNVEV (reference sequence). V gave up 0 bases and J gave up 5 bases, with 13 bases separating them. The CDR3 totals 15 residues.